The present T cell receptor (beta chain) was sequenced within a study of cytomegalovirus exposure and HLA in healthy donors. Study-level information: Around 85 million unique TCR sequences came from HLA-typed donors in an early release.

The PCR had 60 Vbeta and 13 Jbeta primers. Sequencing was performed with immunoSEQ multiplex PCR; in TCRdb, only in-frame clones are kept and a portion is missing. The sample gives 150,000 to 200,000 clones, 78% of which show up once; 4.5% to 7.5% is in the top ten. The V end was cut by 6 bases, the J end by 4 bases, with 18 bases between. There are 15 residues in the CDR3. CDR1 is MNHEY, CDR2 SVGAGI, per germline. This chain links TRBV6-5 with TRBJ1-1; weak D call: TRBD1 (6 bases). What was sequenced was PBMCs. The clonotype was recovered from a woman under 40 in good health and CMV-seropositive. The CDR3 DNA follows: TGTGCCAGCAGATCTCGTGGTGGGGGCGTCACTGAAGCTTTCTTT. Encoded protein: CASRSRGGGVTEAFF.